The 4 T cell receptor beta chains reported below all come from one sample, sequenced in a study of T cells in Graves' hyperthyroidism and ophthalmopathy. Amplified regions were TCR beta CDR3 sequences from RNA transcripts. Carried out on the TCR CDR3, a first-round RT-PCR used the HTBI primer set. TCRdb re-called the multiplex PCR reads through MiXCR, storing one row per CDR3 protein. The profile shows about 400,000 distinct CDR3 sequences, 20% to 30% of them singletons. Specimen: blood. These receptors all stem from a man aged 45-60 years with Graves' hyperthyroidism.

The chain links TRBV4-1 to TRBJ1-2; no reliable D call. With 1 base removed from V and 11 bases from J, the gap between germline ends came to 17 bases. CDR3 size: 14 residues. Germline CDR1 MGHRA, CDR2 YSYEKL. CDR3 region: CASSQVALGRVYTF. The CDR3, as DNA: TGCGCCAGCAGCCAAGTAGCCTTAGGGAGGGTATACACCTTC.

In DNA form, the CDR3 reads TGTGCCAGTAGTCTTTACGGACAGGGGACCTACGAGCAGTACTTC. Amino acid sequence: CASSLYGQGTYEQYF. The chain uses TRBV19 and TRBJ2-7; TRBD1 matches at 9 bases. The V gene's germline CDR1 is LNHDA and CDR2 SQIVND (reference sequence). This CDR3 has 15 residues. V dropped 5 bases and J dropped 2; count of bases not matched to a gene: 7.

This clonotype appeared a few times. This sequence joins TRBV27 and TRBJ2-3, with TRBD1 matching 7 bases. In germline, CDR1 is MNHEY, CDR2 SMNVEV (reference sequence). This CDR3 region has 15 residues. V dropped 4 bases and J dropped 2; count of bases not matched to a gene: 6. Here the CDR3 reads CASSYATGFTDTQYF. CDR3 in DNA: TGTGCCAGCAGTTATGCGACAGGGTTCACAGATACGCAGTATTTT.

CDR3 DNA: TGTGCCAGCAGCTCCGGGACTAGCGGGAGCACCGGGGAGCTGTTTTTT. This encodes CASSSGTSGSTGELFF. This chain uses TRBV28 with TRBJ2-2, with 14 positions matching TRBD2. The CDR3 has 16 residues. The V segment lost 6 bases and the J segment 4 bases; nucleotides outside the gene matches: 4. Germline loops: CDR1 MDHEN, CDR2 SYDVKM.